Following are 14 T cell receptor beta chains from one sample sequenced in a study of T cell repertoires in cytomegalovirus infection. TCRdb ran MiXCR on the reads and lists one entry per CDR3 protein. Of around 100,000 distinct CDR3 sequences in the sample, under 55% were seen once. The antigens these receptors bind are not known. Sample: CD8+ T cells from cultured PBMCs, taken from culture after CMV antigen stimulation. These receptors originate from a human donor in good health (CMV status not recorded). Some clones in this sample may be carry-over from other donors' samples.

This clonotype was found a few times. The CDR3 is CASSWTGGEGTQYF. The CDR3 nucleotides read TGTGCCAGCAGTTGGACAGGGGGCGAAGGGACCCAGTACTTC. The V call is TRBV12-3 or TRBV12-4, the J call TRBJ2-5; 11 nucleotides align to TRBD1. CDR3 size: 14 residues. The V gene end was trimmed by 4 bases and the J gene end by 7 bases; junction bases not matched to a gene: 5.

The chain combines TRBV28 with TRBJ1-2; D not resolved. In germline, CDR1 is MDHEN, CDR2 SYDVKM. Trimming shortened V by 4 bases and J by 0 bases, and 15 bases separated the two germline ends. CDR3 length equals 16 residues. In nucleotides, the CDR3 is TGTGCCAGCAGTTCCGCAGGCAGGCAAGCTAACTATGGCTACACCTTC. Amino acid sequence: CASSSAGRQANYGYTF.

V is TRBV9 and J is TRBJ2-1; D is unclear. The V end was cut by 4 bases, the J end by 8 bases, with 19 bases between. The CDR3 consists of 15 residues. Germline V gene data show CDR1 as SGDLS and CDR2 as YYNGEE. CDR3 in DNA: TGTGCCAGCAGCTGGACGCAGGCCTGGGTACATGAGCAGTTCTTC. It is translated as CASSWTQAWVHEQFF.

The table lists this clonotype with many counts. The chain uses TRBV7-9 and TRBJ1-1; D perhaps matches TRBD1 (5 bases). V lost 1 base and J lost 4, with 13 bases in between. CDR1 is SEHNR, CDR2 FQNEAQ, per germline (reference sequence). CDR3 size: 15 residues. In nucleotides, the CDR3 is TGTGCCAGCAGCTTAGGGGTGGGGGAGTCCACTGAAGCTTTCTTT. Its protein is CASSLGVGESTEAFF.

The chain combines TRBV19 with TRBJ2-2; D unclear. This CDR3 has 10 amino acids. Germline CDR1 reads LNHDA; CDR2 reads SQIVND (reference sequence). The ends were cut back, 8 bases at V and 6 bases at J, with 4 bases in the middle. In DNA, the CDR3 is TGTGCCAGTTGGTCCGGGGAGCTGTTTTTT. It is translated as CASWSGELFF.

CDR3 amino acids: CASSQDADGGTQYF. The CDR3 DNA reads as TGTGCCAGCAGCCAAGATGCTGACGGCGGTACGCAGTATTTT. This sequence joins TRBV3-1 and TRBJ2-3; unclear D gene. Germline loops: CDR1 LGHDT, CDR2 YNNKEL (reference sequence). V shed 0 bases and J shed 8 bases, with 12 bases lying between them. CDR3 length: 14 amino acids.

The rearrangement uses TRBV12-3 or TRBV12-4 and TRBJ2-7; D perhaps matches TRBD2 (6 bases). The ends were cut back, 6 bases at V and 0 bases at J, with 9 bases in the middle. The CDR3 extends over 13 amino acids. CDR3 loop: CASSGTVSYEQYF. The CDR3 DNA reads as TGTGCCAGCAGCGGGACTGTCTCCTACGAGCAGTACTTC.

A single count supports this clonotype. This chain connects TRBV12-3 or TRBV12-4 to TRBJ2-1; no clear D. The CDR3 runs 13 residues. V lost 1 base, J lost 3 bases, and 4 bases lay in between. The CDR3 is CASSLVVYNEQFF. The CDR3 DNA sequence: TGTGCCAGCAGTTTAGTGGTCTACAATGAGCAGTTCTTC.

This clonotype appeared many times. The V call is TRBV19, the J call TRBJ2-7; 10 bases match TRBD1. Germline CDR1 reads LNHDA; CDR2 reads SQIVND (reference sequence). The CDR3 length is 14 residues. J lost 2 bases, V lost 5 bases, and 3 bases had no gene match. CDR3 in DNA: TGTGCCAGTAGTCCCGGGACAGGGGCCTACGAGCAGTACTTC. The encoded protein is CASSPGTGAYEQYF.

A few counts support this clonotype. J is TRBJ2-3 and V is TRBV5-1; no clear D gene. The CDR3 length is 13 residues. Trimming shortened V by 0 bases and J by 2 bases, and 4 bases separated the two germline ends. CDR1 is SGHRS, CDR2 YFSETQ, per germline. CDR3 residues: CASSLAITDTQYF. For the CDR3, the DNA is TGCGCCAGCAGCTTGGCCATCACAGATACGCAGTATTTT.

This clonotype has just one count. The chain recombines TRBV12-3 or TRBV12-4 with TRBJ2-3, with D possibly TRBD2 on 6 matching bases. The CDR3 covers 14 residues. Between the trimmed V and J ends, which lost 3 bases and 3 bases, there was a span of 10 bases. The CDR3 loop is CASSFGGKTDTQYF. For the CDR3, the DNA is TGTGCCAGCAGTTTCGGGGGTAAGACAGATACGCAGTATTTT.

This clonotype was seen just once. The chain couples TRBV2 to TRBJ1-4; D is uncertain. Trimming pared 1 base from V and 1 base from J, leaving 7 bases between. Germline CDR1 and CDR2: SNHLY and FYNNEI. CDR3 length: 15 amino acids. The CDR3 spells CASSEERLTNEKLFF. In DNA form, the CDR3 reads TGTGCCAGCAGTGAAGAAAGGTTAACTAATGAAAAACTGTTTTTT.

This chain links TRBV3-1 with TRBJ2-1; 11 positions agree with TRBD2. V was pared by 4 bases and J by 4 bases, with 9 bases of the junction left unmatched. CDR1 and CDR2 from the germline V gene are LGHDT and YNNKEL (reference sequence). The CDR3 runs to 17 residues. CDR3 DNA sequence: TGTGCCAGCAGCCTGATTCCCACTAGCGGGGGTTACAATGAGCAGTTCTTC. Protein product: CASSLIPTSGGYNEQFF.

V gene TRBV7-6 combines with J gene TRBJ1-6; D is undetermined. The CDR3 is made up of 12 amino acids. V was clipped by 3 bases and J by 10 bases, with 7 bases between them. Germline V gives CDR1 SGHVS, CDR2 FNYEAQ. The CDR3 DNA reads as TGTGCCAGCAGCTTGGGGAACTCACCCCTCCACTTT. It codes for CASSLGNSPLHF.